This is a list of T cell receptor beta chains from one sample in a study of T cells in localized non-small cell lung cancer. TCRdb's table, derived via immunoSEQ multiplex PCR, lists solely in-frame clones and lacks some. This table holds roughly 35,000 clones, about 92% found once. The sample consisted of peripheral blood, taken before any cancer treatment. These receptors originate from a female donor at least 60 years old with stage I lung adenocarcinoma. Both conserved end residues are part of each CDR3. The D gene is left open where the match is weak. For some rows the clone size is stated as once, few or many, or as a class when expanded; others skip it.

j_call d_call clone_size v_call cdr3_nt cdr3_aa
TRBJ2-7 . . TRBV5-1 TGCGCCAGCAGCCAAGTCGAGCCCCCCTACGAGCAGTACTTC CASSQVEPPYEQYF
TRBJ2-5 TRBD1 . TRBV7-3 TGTGCCAGCAGCTTAACAGGGACAGCCCAAGAGACCCAGTACTTC CASSLTGTAQETQYF
TRBJ1-6 . . TRBV28 TGTGCCAGTACAGGGTTAAATTCACCCCTCCACTTT CASTGLNSPLHF
TRBJ1-2 . . TRBV6-1 TGTGCCAGCATAACGGGGGACTATGGCTACACCTTC CASITGDYGYTF
TRBJ2-3 TRBD1 few TRBV11-2 TGTGCCAGCAGCCACCTAGTCGGGACAGGTAGTTTTATGACAGATACGCAGTATTTT CASSHLVGTGSFMTDTQYF
TRBJ1-4 TRBD1 . TRBV11-3 TGTGCCAGCAGCCCAGGGGGCCAGGGAGGTGAAAAACTGTTTTTT CASSPGGQGGEKLFF
TRBJ1-1 . . TRBV7-9 TGTGCCAGCAGTGGGGTGACTGAAGCTTTCTTT CASSGVTEAFF
TRBJ1-3 . . TRBV6-5 TGTGCCAGTAGTAGGGAGCCAAACTCTGGAAACACCATATATTTT CASSREPNSGNTIYF
TRBJ2-5 TRBD1 . TRBV6-5 TGTGCCAGCAGTCGAACAGGGGGCGCAGGGGAGACCCAGTACTTC CASSRTGGAGETQYF
TRBJ2-3 TRBD2 . TRBV7-6 TGTGCCAGCAGCTTCATTCAAGCGGGGTCCACAGATACGCAGTATTTT CASSFIQAGSTDTQYF
TRBJ1-2 . . TRBV5-4 TGTGCCAGCAGCTTGGGGTCCAGGTCTAACTATGGCTACACCTTC CASSLGSRSNYGYTF
TRBJ2-1 . . TRBV7-2 TGTGCCAGCAGCTTGAGGGAGAGCTCCTACAATGAGCAGTTCTTC CASSLRESSYNEQFF
TRBJ2-3 . . TRBV9 TGTGCCAGCAGCGTAGACGCGGGCTTGGGGGATACGCAGTATTTT CASSVDAGLGDTQYF
TRBJ2-7 TRBD1 . TRBV5-8 TGTGCCAGCAGCTTAGGGCTGGACAGGGGGCGTTTC CASSLGLDRGRF
TRBJ1-5 . . TRBV10-3 TGTGCCATCAGTGATGTGTTGGGCTGGGATCAGCCCCAGCATTTT CAISDVLGWDQPQHF
TRBJ2-5 . . TRBV2 TGTGCCAGCAGTGAATTGCAGGGCCCAGAAGGGACCCAGTACTTC CASSELQGPEGTQYF
TRBJ2-1 . once TRBV6-1 TGTGCCAGCAGTGAGGGACCTTACAATGAGCAGTTCTTC CASSEGPYNEQFF
TRBJ1-4 . . TRBV5-6 TGTGCCAGCAGCCGAACGGGCTGGGCTAATGAAAAACTGTTTTTT CASSRTGWANEKLFF